Below are 20 T cell receptor beta chains sequenced from a single sample in a study of response to subunit inactivated influenza vaccine. One entry per CDR3 protein results from TCRdb running MiXCR on the RT-PCR reads. The sample holds a few hundred thousand distinct CDR3 sequences, over 9% seen once. The material was non-naive T cells sorted from PBMCs, obtained 14 days before vaccination. The origin of the receptors is a man aged 45 to 65 who received an inactivated influenza vaccine.

V usage is TRBV18 and J usage is TRBJ1-4; D is perhaps TRBD1 (6 bases). Germline CDR1 KGHSH, CDR2 LQKENI. Trimming stripped 6 bases from V and 4 bases from J, with 12 bases between. This CDR3 region has 14 residues. CDR3 sequence reads: CASSPSRGNEKLFF. The DNA of the CDR3 is TGTGCCAGCTCCCCCTCCAGGGGTAATGAAAAACTGTTTTTT.

This clonotype was seen a handful of times. The chain recombines TRBV5-6 with TRBJ2-2; TRBD1 agrees at 7 bases. Germline values: CDR1 SGHDT, CDR2 YYEEEE. V shed 3 bases, J shed 0 bases, and the junction held 2 bases outside the gene matches. CDR3 length: 15 residues. The CDR3 loop is CASSSGTANTGELFF. CDR3 nucleotides: TGTGCCAGCAGCTCGGGGACAGCGAACACCGGGGAGCTGTTTTTT.

The table lists this clonotype with a few counts. The CDR3 DNA reads TGCAGTGCCCAGACTAGCGGGAGTGAGACCCAGTACTTC. It specifies CSAQTSGSETQYF. The chain uses TRBV20-1 and TRBJ2-5, with 12 bases identical to TRBD2. This CDR3 has 13 residues. Germline V lookup: CDR1 DFQATT, CDR2 SNEGSKA (reference sequence). V shed 6 bases and J 5 bases; nucleotides not matched to a gene: 4.

This clonotype has more than one count but fewer than ten. The gene calls are TRBV11-1 and TRBJ2-3, with TRBD2 as a possible D gene (5 bases). V lost 7 bases, J lost 4 bases, and 15 bases lay in between. CDR1 is SGHAT and CDR2 is FQDESV in the germline V gene (reference sequence). This CDR3 has 14 residues. The DNA of the CDR3 is TGTGCCAGCACCGCGGACTTTTTCCCAGATACGCAGTATTTT. Translating it yields CASTADFFPDTQYF.

V is TRBV3-1 and J is TRBJ2-1, with D possibly matching TRBD2 (6 bases). The germline V gene encodes CDR1 LGHDT and CDR2 YNNKEL (reference sequence). The CDR3 contains 17 residues. The ends were cut back, 4 bases at V and 9 bases at J, with 25 bases in the middle. The CDR3 DNA reads TGTGCCAGCAGCCCAGTTGAGACTAGGTCGAGAGGCAGTGAGCAGTTCTTC. Amino acid sequence: CASSPVETRSRGSEQFF.

The sample holds a few counts of this clonotype. The chain uses TRBV28 and TRBJ1-1; D is uncertain. Trimming removed 5 bases from V and 0 bases from J, with 16 bases in between. The CDR3 contains 16 residues. CDR1 and CDR2 (germline): MDHEN, SYDVKM. The DNA of the CDR3 is TGTGCCAGCAGTCCCCCCCTCAAGCGAGTGAACACTGAAGCTTTCTTT. Protein product: CASSPPLKRVNTEAFF.

This rearrangement joins TRBV12-3 or TRBV12-4 to TRBJ2-1, with a tentative D call TRBD1 (5 bases). V was shortened by 3 bases and J by 0 bases, with 9 bases between the two germline ends. The CDR3 consists of 15 residues. DNA for the CDR3: TGTGCCAGCAGTTTCGGTGACAGCTCCTACAATGAGCAGTTCTTC. The encoded protein is CASSFGDSSYNEQFF.

This clonotype was counted a few times. V is TRBV5-5 and J is TRBJ2-2; tentatively, D is TRBD1 (6 bases). The germline V gene has CDR1 SGHKS and CDR2 YYEKEE (reference sequence). V was shortened by 6 bases and J by 0 bases, with 9 bases between the two germline ends. CDR3 length: 14 residues. The CDR3 spells CASIRTANTGELFF. The DNA of the CDR3 is TGTGCCAGCATCCGGACAGCGAACACCGGGGAGCTGTTTTTT.

This chain joins TRBV4-3 and TRBJ2-1, with D perhaps matching TRBD1 (6 bases). The CDR3 runs to 16 residues. The V and J ends lost 3 bases and 0 bases respectively, with 12 bases between them. From germline, CDR1 is LGHNA and CDR2 YSLEER. Here the CDR3 DNA reads TGCGCCAGCAGCCAGTGGGACACCAGCTCCTACAATGAGCAGTTCTTC. Residues: CASSQWDTSSYNEQFF.

This clonotype appeared many times. The chain recombines TRBV20-1 with TRBJ2-1; 15 bases line up with TRBD2. The CDR3 consists of 16 residues. The V gene end was trimmed by 0 bases and the J gene end by 7 bases; junction bases not matched to a gene: 4. CDR1 is DFQATT, CDR2 SNEGSKA, per germline (reference sequence). CDR3 residues: CSARDPGTSGRNEQFF. As DNA, the CDR3 is TGCAGTGCTAGAGACCCCGGGACTAGCGGGAGGAATGAGCAGTTCTTC.

This clonotype was counted a few times. V gene TRBV6-4 combines with J gene TRBJ2-1; D not resolved. The CDR3 totals 13 residues. Trimming left V 4 bases short and J 6 bases short, with 10 bases between. Germline V gives CDR1 MRHNA, CDR2 SNTAGT. The CDR3 DNA follows: TGTGCCAGCAGTGCCAGACCGCGCAATGAGCAGTTCTTC. Its translation is CASSARPRNEQFF.

This clonotype was seen ten or more times. V and J are TRBV4-3 and TRBJ2-1; 7 bases map to TRBD2. Per germline, CDR1 LGHNA and CDR2 YSLEER. The V segment lost 3 bases and the J segment 0 bases; nucleotides outside the gene matches: 8. The CDR3 totals 17 residues. The CDR3 reads CASSHQWGGSSYNEQFF. In nucleotides, the CDR3 is TGCGCCAGCAGCCATCAGTGGGGCGGGAGCTCCTACAATGAGCAGTTCTTC.

This clonotype was seen a few times. The rearrangement uses TRBV9 and TRBJ1-2; 9 bases match TRBD1. Germline loops: CDR1 SGDLS, CDR2 YYNGEE. This CDR3 region has 16 residues. V shed 0 bases, J shed 8 bases, and the junction held 11 bases outside the gene matches. DNA for the CDR3: TGTGCCAGCAGCGTAGTGGACAGGGGACCCTTGGGAGGCTACACCTTC. Encoded protein: CASSVVDRGPLGGYTF.

The chain uses TRBV12-3 or TRBV12-4 and TRBJ2-3; weak D call: TRBD2 (7 bases). V lost 6 bases and J lost 8, with 15 bases in between. The CDR3 runs 13 residues. For the CDR3, the DNA is TGTGCCAGCAGCAAAAGAGGGGGGGGTACGCAGTATTTT. Protein sequence: CASSKRGGGTQYF.

This chain connects TRBV20-1 to TRBJ2-7; 7 nucleotides align to TRBD2. V shed 1 base, J shed 3 bases, and the junction held 9 bases outside the gene matches. The germline CDR1 and CDR2 sequences are DFQATT and SNEGSKA (reference sequence). This CDR3 spans 15 amino acids. DNA of the CDR3: TGCAGTGCTAGAGGTGCGGGGGTATGGCACTACGAGCAGTACTTC. The encoded protein is CSARGAGVWHYEQYF.

This clonotype has just a few counts. The chain recombines TRBV7-9 with TRBJ1-1, with 7 bases fitting TRBD1. The germline V gene has CDR1 SEHNR and CDR2 FQNEAQ (reference sequence). Trimming took 1 base from V and 0 from J; bases not matched to a gene: 8. The CDR3 is 17 residues long. In DNA form, the CDR3 reads TGTGCCAGCAGCTTAGAGCCGGGACAGAAGATGAACACTGAAGCTTTCTTT. Protein: CASSLEPGQKMNTEAFF. The full variable domain, in which reference TRBV7-9 and TRBJ1-1 provide the parts outside the CDR3, is DTGVSQNPRHKITKRGQNVTFRCDPISEHNRLYWYRQTLGQGPEFLTYFQNEAQLEKSRLLSDRFSAERPKGSFSTLEIQRTEQGDSAMYLCASSLEPGQKMNTEAFFGQGTRLTVV.

At least ten counts were recorded for this clonotype. The chain employs TRBV5-1 and TRBJ2-2; D is undetermined. Trimming cost V 4 bases and J 3 bases, with 13 bases left between them. This CDR3 comprises 15 residues. The germline CDR1 and CDR2 sequences are SGHRS and YFSETQ. The DNA of the CDR3 is TGCGCCAGCAGCCTGGCAGCCTTGGACACCGGGGAGCTGTTTTTT. It translates to CASSLAALDTGELFF.

The gene calls are TRBV6-1 and TRBJ1-5, with D hard to call. Trimming stripped 6 bases from V and 0 bases from J, with 15 bases between. Germline V CDR1 and CDR2: MNHNS, SASEGT. The CDR3 sequence is 16 residues long. As DNA, the CDR3 is TGTGCCAGCAGACAGAGACGGATATATAGCAATCAGCCCCAGCATTTT. Translation gives CASRQRRIYSNQPQHF.

The V gene is TRBV12-3 or TRBV12-4, the J gene TRBJ2-3; 8 nucleotides line up with TRBD1. The CDR3 contains 15 residues. V was clipped by 3 bases and J by 4 bases; unmatched bases: 6. The CDR3 bases are TGTGCCAGCAGTTTGCAGGGGGCGCTAGCAGATACGCAGTATTTT. Residues: CASSLQGALADTQYF.

This clonotype was seen repeatedly, ten times or more. The chain joins TRBV20-1 to TRBJ2-1; D could derive from TRBD1 or TRBD2 (6 bases each). Germline V gives CDR1 DFQATT, CDR2 SNEGSKA (reference sequence). The germline V and J ends were trimmed by 6 bases and 8 bases, with 23 bases remaining between them. CDR3 length: 15 residues. The CDR3 sequence: CSAVGGTWSIDEQFF. The CDR3 bases are TGCAGTGCAGTGGGGGGCACTTGGAGTATCGATGAGCAGTTCTTC.